These 2 T cell receptor beta chains originate from one sample sequenced in a study of blood T cell repertoires in COVID-19. Using immunoSEQ multiplex PCR, the repertoire was profiled, and TCRdb retains in-frame clones only, with some absent. The sample records around 200,000 clones, roughly four fifths being singletons. Sequences were obtained from peripheral blood. Every receptor here comes from a woman between 35 and 50 years old with acute or convalescent COVID-19.

This chain uses TRBV28 with TRBJ1-2; unclear D gene. There are 13 residues in the CDR3. From germline, CDR1 is MDHEN and CDR2 SYDVKM. V gave up 4 bases and J gave up 7 bases, with 13 bases separating them. CDR3 DNA: TGTGCCAGCAGTTCATCAGCGGGTGGTGGCTACACCTTC. Amino acids: CASSSSAGGGYTF.

This chain uses TRBV19 with TRBJ2-2; 7 positions agree with TRBD1. The junction had 6 bases not matched to a gene; V was cut back by 2 bases and J by 0 bases. This CDR3 comprises 17 residues. CDR1 and CDR2 from the germline V gene are LNHDA and SQIVND (reference sequence). The CDR3 sequence is CASSIIKGGANTGELFF. The CDR3 DNA reads TGTGCCAGTAGTATAATAAAAGGGGGCGCGAACACCGGGGAGCTGTTTTTT.